These 28 T cell receptor beta chains came from one sample sequenced in a study of tumor-infiltrating lymphocytes in oesophageal squamous cell carcinoma. TCRdb redid the calling of the PCR reads with MiXCR, one entry per CDR3 protein. The sample contains around 13,000 distinct CDR3 sequences, roughly 60% of which appear only once. Sequencing input: esophageal tumor tissue. The receptors were gathered from a female donor with esophageal squamous cell carcinoma.

The chain joins TRBV7-2 to TRBJ2-3, with D possibly TRBD2 on 5 matching bases. Germline CDR1 SGHTA, CDR2 FQGNSA. The germline V and J ends were trimmed by 5 bases and 7 bases, with 13 bases remaining between them. This CDR3 has 13 amino acids. The CDR3 spells CASSPSGINTQYF. CDR3 DNA: TGTGCCAGCAGCCCCTCGGGGATCAATACGCAGTATTTT. The full variable domain, with the rest looked up from reference TRBV7-2 and TRBJ2-3, is GAGVSQSPSNKVTEKGKDVELRCDPISGHTALYWYRQSLGQGLEFLIYFQGNSAPDKSGLPSDRFSAERTGGSVSTLTIQRTQQEDSAVYLCASSPSGINTQYFGPGTRLTVL.

This clonotype showed up many times. The chain employs TRBV5-1 and TRBJ1-4; TRBD1 is a possible D gene (6 bases). The length of the CDR3 is 14 residues. Germline V CDR1 and CDR2: SGHRS, YFSETQ. V lost 5 bases and J 3 bases, leaving 11 bases between the germline ends. The CDR3 coding sequence is TGCGCCAGCAGTCGGGACACCTCTAATGAAAAACTGTTTTTT. It specifies CASSRDTSNEKLFF.

The chain combines TRBV27 with TRBJ2-5; D is unresolved. The DNA end favors TRBJ1-1, so the J call may be wrong. Per germline, CDR1 MNHEY and CDR2 SMNVEV (reference sequence). The CDR3 runs to 15 residues. The CDR3 coding sequence is TGTGCCAGCGCCATCCTCGGCGCCTCGAACACTGAAGCTTTCTTT. It translates to CASAILGASNTEAFF.

The chain joins TRBV12-3 or TRBV12-4 to TRBJ2-1; a possible D gene is TRBD2 (7 bases). The J call may be in error: the DNA end matches TRBJ2-5 better. The length of the CDR3 is 14 residues. The CDR3 sequence: CASSLEGGGRTQYF. CDR3 nucleotide sequence: TGTGCCAGCAGTCTTGAAGGGGGGGGGAGGACCCAGTACTTC.

The chain couples TRBV7-2 to TRBJ2-7; D is undetermined. The DNA end is a closer match to TRBJ2-5, so the J assignment may be wrong. The germline V gene has CDR1 SGHTA and CDR2 FQGNSA. The CDR3 loop spans 14 amino acids. The DNA of the CDR3 is TGTGCCAGCAGCTTAGCATCTAGGAAAGAGACCCAGTACTTC. Its translation is CASSLASRKETQYF.

The chain is built from TRBV11-2 and TRBJ2-7, with TRBD2 matching over 13 bases. The J call is in doubt because the DNA end fits TRBJ2-5 better. Germline V lookup: CDR1 SGHAT, CDR2 FQNNGV. The CDR3 consists of 16 residues. The CDR3 region is CASSHGTSGVGETQYF. The DNA of the CDR3 is TGTGCCAGCTCACATGGGACTAGCGGGGTGGGAGAGACCCAGTACTTC.

The chain employs TRBV7-2 and TRBJ2-4; the match to TRBD1 covers 7 bases. The CDR3 extends over 15 amino acids. The germline V gene has CDR1 SGHTA and CDR2 FQGNSA. Unmatched junction bases numbered 17, after V lost 5 bases and J lost 13 bases. CDR3 sequence: CASSLPGQKVNEQYF. CDR3 DNA: TGTGCCAGCAGCCTACCGGGACAGAAGGTCAATGAGCAGTACTTC.

Judged by abundance, this clonotype is medium-sized (0.01 to 0.1%). The V call is TRBV28, the J call TRBJ2-5; 9 nucleotides agree with TRBD2. Trimming took 6 bases from V and 4 from J; bases not matched to a gene: 9. Germline CDR1 MDHEN, CDR2 SYDVKM. The CDR3 consists of 15 residues. Written as DNA, the CDR3 is TGTGCCAGCAGCTCCGGGACTAGCCGGGGAGAGACCCAGTACTTC. Translation: CASSSGTSRGETQYF.

Points on this clonotype: At one boundary the junction diverges from the germline segment, which might be a read error. The chain couples TRBV6-1 to TRBJ1-6, with 7 bases aligning to TRBD1. Germline assignment: CDR1 MNHNS and CDR2 SASEGT. This CDR3 is 14 amino acids long. The CDR3 region has the DNA TGTGCCAGCAGGCTAGCAGGGGGAGTGGAGACCCAGTACTTT. As protein: CASRLAGGVETQYF.

This clonotype appeared a few times. The chain has TRBV6-1 and TRBJ2-1; the D is unclear. The V gene lost 3 bases and the J gene lost 9 bases, with 12 bases spanning the gap. Germline loops: CDR1 MNHNS, CDR2 SASEGT. The CDR3 has 13 amino acids. Written as DNA, the CDR3 is TGTGCCAGCAGTGATAGGATTATCGGTGAGCAGTTCTTC. Translating gives CASSDRIIGEQFF.

As for this clonotype: A junction end diverges from the germline sequence, so it may reflect a read error. As DNA, the CDR3 is TGTGTCAGCGGCTACCCTGACGGGACGAGAGACCAGTACTTC. It translates to CVSGYPDGTRDQYF. The rearrangement links TRBV7-9 to TRBJ2-5, with D perhaps assigned TRBD1 or TRBD2 (5 bases each). Germline CDR1 SEHNR, CDR2 FQNEAQ (reference sequence). There are 14 residues in the CDR3.

CDR3 nucleotides: TGTGCCACCAGTGATTCAGGCGGGACCTACGAGCAGTACTTC. Its translation: CATSDSGGTYEQYF. The chain employs TRBV24-1 and TRBJ2-7; D may be TRBD2 (6 bases). V was cut by 2 bases and J by 2 bases, with 9 bases left in between. Per germline, CDR1 KGHDR and CDR2 SFDVKD. The CDR3 extends over 14 amino acids.

The V and J genes are TRBV11-2 and TRBJ2-6, with 8 bases identical to TRBD2. Gene TRBJ2-1 matches the end of the DNA better, so the J call may be wrong. Germline loops: CDR1 SGHAT, CDR2 FQNNGV. The CDR3 has 15 amino acids. The DNA for the CDR3 is TGTGCCAGCAGCCCACAACGACTAGCGAACAATGAGCAGTTCTTC. It translates to CASSPQRLANNEQFF.

This chain links TRBV6-1 with TRBJ2-3; 9 bases fit TRBD1. The CDR3 runs 15 residues. Losses at the gene ends were 2 bases for V and 2 bases for J; bases not matched to a gene: 2. Germline V lookup: CDR1 MNHNS, CDR2 SASEGT. CDR3 loop: CASSERQGVTDTQYF. The DNA for the CDR3 is TGTGCCAGCAGTGAAAGACAGGGGGTCACAGATACGCAGTATTTT.

CDR3 nucleotides: TGTGCCAGCAGCTGGGGACAGTTCCCCTATGGCTACACCTTC. This sequence encodes CASSWGQFPYGYTF. The chain combines TRBV7-2 with TRBJ1-2, with 7 bases fitting TRBD1. This CDR3 is built from 14 residues. After removal of 4 bases from V and 4 bases from J, the junction contained 6 bases not matched to a gene. Germline CDR1 is SGHTA and CDR2 is FQGNSA.

The chain links TRBV11-3 to TRBJ2-6; D remains ambiguous. Germline-derived CDR1 and CDR2 are SGHNT and YENEEA. This CDR3 contains 14 residues. Trimming took off 4 bases at V and 0 bases at J, with 4 bases between the two ends. CDR3 sequence: CASSSGSGANVLTF. CDR3 DNA: TGTGCCAGCAGCTCTGGCTCTGGGGCCAACGTCCTGACTTTC.

As to this clonotype: No DNA is shown, since the ends of the CDR3 on it are uncertain; the CDR3 is the one TCRdb lists. V usage is TRBV7-5 and J usage is TRBJ1-2; the table's D call of TRBD1 was not tested on the DNA. TRBV7-5 constitutes a pseudogene. Inclusive of both ends, the CDR3 amounts to 19 amino acids. The CDR3: CISVPAACITQRGPYGYTF.

The chain employs TRBV6-1 and TRBJ1-1; D is unclear. Germline CDR1 MNHNS, CDR2 SASEGT. Trimming took 5 bases from V and 0 from J, leaving 7 bases between them. The CDR3 length is 13 residues. CDR3 nucleotides: TGTGCCAGCAGTTACGGGATGAACACTGAAGCTTTCTTT. Amino acids: CASSYGMNTEAFF.

This clonotype was counted a single time. This chain links TRBV6-1 with TRBJ2-5, with 7 bases fitting TRBD1. Near its end, the DNA agrees better with TRBJ2-7, so the J call may be wrong. CDR3 length: 16 residues. Germline V gene data show CDR1 as MNHNS and CDR2 as SASEGT. CDR3 loop: CASSDLDREGSYEQYF. CDR3 in DNA: TGTGCCAGCAGTGATTTAGACAGGGAAGGATCCTACGAGCAGTACTTC.

This rearrangement joins TRBV7-6 to TRBJ2-5, with D possibly being TRBD1 or TRBD2 (5 bases each). The closer fit of TRBJ2-1 to the DNA end suggests the J call may be wrong. CDR3 length: 12 residues. Germline lookup yields CDR1 SGHVS and CDR2 FNYEAQ. CDR3 sequence reads: CASREEERGQFF. The CDR3 region has the DNA TGTGCCAGCAGGGAGGAGGAAAGGGGACAGTTCTTC.

Here the CDR3 reads CASSYWDSSTEAFF. CDR3 sequence (DNA): TGTGCCAGCAGTTACTGGGACTCCAGCACTGAAGCTTTCTTT. The chain carries TRBV6-6 and TRBJ2-3; tentative D call: TRBD1 (5 bases). Near its end, the DNA agrees better with TRBJ1-1, so the J call may be wrong. Germline V lookup: CDR1 MNHNY, CDR2 SVGAGI (reference sequence). This CDR3 contains 14 residues.

The CDR3 sequence: CASSEAGRGRAAFF. For the CDR3, the DNA is TGTGCCAGCAGTGAAGCGGGCAGGGGCCGCGCAGCTTTCTTT. This rearrangement joins TRBV6-1 to TRBJ1-1; weak D call: TRBD1 (6 bases). CDR1 and CDR2 (germline): MNHNS, SASEGT. V lost 0 bases and J lost 10, with 15 bases in between. The CDR3 totals 14 residues.

This clonotype was counted a few times. DNA of the CDR3: TGCAGTGCTAGAGATTGGGCAGGGGATAACAATGAGCAGTACTTC. Protein: CSARDWAGDNNEQYF. This chain joins TRBV20-1 and TRBJ2-7; possibly TRBD1 for D (6 bases). CDR3 length: 15 residues. Trimming shortened V by 0 bases and J by 7 bases, and 19 bases separated the two germline ends. CDR1 is DFQATT and CDR2 is SNEGSKA in the germline V gene (reference sequence).

On this clonotype: The CDR3 end shows no conserved phenylalanine or tryptophan, and so a read error is likely. The limits of the CDR3 on the DNA are not certain, so only TCRdb's listed CDR3 is given. J is TRBJ2-3 and V is TRBV7-2; TRBD2 is the table's D call, not checked against the DNA. From germline, CDR1 is SGHTA and CDR2 FQGNSA. Both ends counted, the CDR3 spans 17 residues. CDR3 region: CASSLKDLYNSPLHFGP.

This clonotype was picked up a small number of times. The CDR3 does not end in the conserved phenylalanine or tryptophan, so this is likely a read error. No DNA is shown, since the ends of the CDR3 on it are uncertain; the CDR3 is the one TCRdb lists. The chain joins TRBV7-2 to TRBJ2-6; TRBD2 reflects the table's D call only, with no check against the DNA. From its first to its last residue, the CDR3 has 17 amino acids. CDR1 is SGHTA, CDR2 FQGNSA, per germline. The CDR3 is CASSTRTSGYNEQFFGA.

V is TRBV11-2 and J is TRBJ2-3; TRBD2 agrees at 8 bases. Trimming took 1 base from V and 2 from J; bases not matched to a gene: 2. The germline gives CDR1 SGHAT, CDR2 FQNNGV. The CDR3 extends over 15 amino acids. The CDR3 nucleotides read TGTGCCAGCAGCTTAGGCGGGAGGAACACAGATACGCAGTATTTT. It translates to CASSLGGRNTDTQYF.

The gene calls are TRBV6-5 and TRBJ2-3; D is undetermined. Gene TRBJ1-1 matches the end of the DNA better, so the J call may be wrong. Germline V CDR1 and CDR2: MNHEY, SVGAGI. The CDR3 sequence is 13 residues long. CDR3 sequence: CASRLGMNTEAFF. The CDR3, as DNA: TGTGCCAGCCGTTTAGGTATGAACACTGAAGCTTTCTTT.

V and J are TRBV7-8 and TRBJ1-6; D possibly corresponds to TRBD1 (5 bases). Germline V gives CDR1 SGHVS, CDR2 FQNEAQ. The CDR3 totals 17 residues. V gave up 2 bases and J gave up 4 bases, with 15 bases separating them. The DNA for the CDR3 is TGTGCCAGCAGCTTAAGGGGCGAGAGACAGTATAATTCACCCCTCCACTTT. It yields the protein CASSLRGERQYNSPLHF.